A selection of T cell receptor beta chains follows, all from one sample in a study of CD8 T cells in ankylosing spondylitis. One entry per CDR3 protein, called by TCRdb with MiXCR from the 5' RACE reads. Counted here are about 840,000 distinct CDR3 sequences, 12% occurring once; the ten biggest clones make up about 0.5%. The sequencing sample was made of blood, either unsorted or a sorted T cell fraction (not recorded which). Source of these receptors: a male donor with ankylosing spondylitis. Each CDR3 is given with its conserved first and last residue. The D gene is left open where the match is weak. Expanded clones get a size class; other rows say once, few or many, or leave the size out.

J | D | V | size | CDR3 | DNA
TRBJ1-5 | - | TRBV6-2/TRBV6-3 | - | CASAGFSNQPQHF | TGTGCCAGCGCTGGGTTTAGCAATCAGCCCCAGCATTTT
TRBJ1-3 | - | TRBV6-5 | many | CASGAGNTIYF | TGTGCCAGTGGGGCTGGAAACACCATATATTTT
TRBJ2-3 | - | TRBV7-9 | few | CASSPKLEPQYF | TGTGCCAGCAGCCCCAAACTAGAGCCACAGTATTTT
TRBJ2-2 | - | TRBV12-3/TRBV12-4 | - | CASSLGTQRSTGELFF | TGTGCCAGCAGTTTGGGTACTCAGCGGAGCACCGGGGAGCTGTTTTTT
TRBJ2-1 | - | TRBV20-1 | many | CSARAGTHGNEQFF | TGCAGTGCTAGAGCCGGGACCCATGGCAATGAGCAGTTCTTC
TRBJ2-1 | - | TRBV7-6 | - | CASSLGMAAREQFF | TGTGCCAGCAGCTTAGGCATGGCCGCGAGAGAGCAGTTCTTC
TRBJ1-5 | TRBD1 | TRBV20-1 | - | CSASQGFQQPQHF | TGCAGTGCTTCACAGGGGTTTCAGCAGCCCCAGCATTTT
TRBJ2-3 | - | TRBV29-1 | many | CSVDQGPDTQYF | TGCAGCGTTGATCAGGGCCCAGATACGCAGTATTTT
TRBJ2-6 | TRBD1 | TRBV11-2 | few | CASSVVSWDRVGSGANVLTF | TGTGCCAGCAGCGTCGTATCTTGGGACAGGGTAGGATCTGGGGCCAACGTCCTGACTTTC
TRBJ2-5 | - | TRBV5-1 | few | CASSPRAKEETQYF | TGCGCCAGCAGCCCGCGAGCAAAGGAAGAGACCCAGTACTTC
TRBJ2-7 | - | TRBV20-1 | many | CSATRPYYEQYF | TGCAGTGCTACCAGACCCTACTACGAGCAGTACTTC
TRBJ2-2 | TRBD2 | TRBV6-2/TRBV6-3 | - | CASSYRGVNTGELFF | TGTGCCAGCAGTTACCGGGGGGTGAACACCGGGGAGCTGTTTTTT
TRBJ2-1 | TRBD1 | TRBV5-1 | many | CASSPHGTGAYNEQFF | TGCGCCAGCAGCCCACACGGGACAGGGGCATACAATGAGCAGTTCTTC
TRBJ1-1 | - | TRBV5-1 | - | CASSWQGLVRPTEAFF | TGCGCCAGCAGCTGGCAGGGATTAGTGCGGCCCACTGAAGCTTTCTTT
TRBJ2-7 | - | TRBV6-5 | - | CASSYSKGIYEQYF | TGTGCCAGCAGTTACTCGAAAGGGATCTACGAGCAGTACTTC
TRBJ1-2 | - | TRBV5-5 | few | CASSLRTSENYGYTF | TGTGCCAGCAGCTTGCGGACTAGTGAGAACTATGGCTACACCTTC
TRBJ1-1 | - | TRBV12-3/TRBV12-4 | few | CASSLRAIQAFF | TGTGCCAGCAGTTTGCGGGCGATACAAGCTTTCTTT
TRBJ2-1 | - | TRBV7-2 | - | CASTAPYSGTGPVEFF | TGTGCCAGCACCGCCCCGTATAGCGGGACAGGGCCGGTAGAGTTCTTC
TRBJ1-2 | TRBD1 | TRBV29-1 | many | CSVARTGYYGYTF | TGCAGCGTTGCTAGGACAGGGTACTATGGCTACACCTTC
TRBJ1-1 | TRBD1 | TRBV20-1 | many | CSAPGQAKIEAFF | TGCAGTGCTCCGGGACAGGCGAAAATTGAAGCTTTCTTT
TRBJ2-1 | TRBD2 | TRBV7-2 | few | CASSLGREAQQFF | TGTGCCAGCAGCTTGGGGCGGGAGGCTCAGCAGTTCTTC
TRBJ2-1 | TRBD2 | TRBV25-1 | - | CASTPWGGGNEQFF | TGTGCCAGCACCCCTTGGGGGGGAGGCAATGAGCAGTTCTTC
TRBJ2-1 | TRBD1 | TRBV20-1 | - | CSGQGDGMEQFF | TGCAGTGGTCAGGGGGACGGCATGGAGCAGTTCTTC
TRBJ2-1 | TRBD2 | TRBV5-1 | - | CASSWTSGGDNEQFF | TGCGCCAGCAGCTGGACTAGCGGGGGGGACAATGAGCAGTTCTTC
TRBJ1-4 | - | TRBV7-9 | - | CASSLNGGSATNEKLFF | TGTGCCAGCAGCTTAAATGGGGGCTCAGCAACTAATGAAAAACTGTTTTTT
TRBJ1-2 | - | TRBV29-1 | few | CSAWRGGYTF | TGCAGCGCCTGGCGGGGAGGCTACACCTTC
TRBJ2-7 | TRBD1 | TRBV28 | - | CASSLPGQYYEQYF | TGTGCCAGCAGTCTTCCGGGACAGTACTACGAGCAGTACTTC
TRBJ2-5 | TRBD1 | TRBV20-1 | - | CSARDRTGAETQYF | TGCAGTGCTAGAGACCGGACAGGGGCAGAGACCCAGTACTTC
TRBJ2-1 | TRBD2 | TRBV20-1 | - | CSARGLAGVASYNEQFF | TGCAGTGCTAGAGGACTAGCGGGAGTTGCCTCTTACAATGAGCAGTTCTTC
TRBJ1-2 | - | TRBV7-9 | many | CASGDTYGYTF | TGTGCCAGCGGGGACACCTATGGCTACACCTTC
TRBJ2-2 | - | TRBV11-3 | few | CASSLWENTGELFF | TGTGCCAGCAGCTTATGGGAGAACACCGGGGAGCTGTTTTTT
TRBJ1-2 | TRBD1 | TRBV5-1 | few | CASSLTGGVNGYTF | TGCGCCAGCAGCTTGACAGGGGGCGTTAATGGCTACACCTTC
TRBJ2-2 | - | TRBV10-3 | few | CAISDYSRSGELFF | TGTGCCATCAGTGACTACAGTCGGTCCGGGGAGCTGTTTTTT
TRBJ1-1 | TRBD1 | TRBV10-2 | few | CATWDRMNTEAFF | TGCGCCACCTGGGACAGAATGAACACTGAAGCTTTCTTT
TRBJ2-2 | - | TRBV6-5 | many | CASSYSIGSTGELFF | TGTGCCAGCAGTTACTCGATCGGTAGCACCGGGGAGCTGTTTTTT